The clone carrying this T cell receptor beta chain was observed a few times. What it binds is unknown. The investigators reverse transcribed all of the isolated RNA, so they sequenced expressed TCRB transcripts. Only in-frame clones appear in the TCRdb table, and some are missing; sequencing was by immunoSEQ multiplex PCR. The repertoire holds some 150,000 clones, approximately 9.1% seen once, with about 0.7% in the top ten. The entry originates in a study of beta chain features in type 1 diabetes. Findings and limits, study-wide: Patients with Type 1 diabetes showed moderately but significantly shorter TCRB CDR3s in all four CD4+ subsets.

From germline, CDR1 is KGHSH and CDR2 LQKENI. The J segment lost 6 bases and the V segment lost 6 bases, leaving 11 bases of the junction unmatched. There are 15 residues in the CDR3. Via the markers CD45RO/CCR7/CD25/CD127/CD95/CD27, stem cell-like memory, regulatory, central memory and naive CD4+ cells were sorted. J is TRBJ2-1 and V is TRBV18; 7 positions agree with TRBD2. The source material was central memory CD4+ T cells from blood. The sequence was obtained from a woman between 25 and 40 years old with type 1 diabetes. The CDR3 spells CASSPWTTGGNEQFF. As DNA, the CDR3 is TGTGCCAGCTCCCCTTGGACTACGGGGGGCAATGAGCAGTTCTTC.